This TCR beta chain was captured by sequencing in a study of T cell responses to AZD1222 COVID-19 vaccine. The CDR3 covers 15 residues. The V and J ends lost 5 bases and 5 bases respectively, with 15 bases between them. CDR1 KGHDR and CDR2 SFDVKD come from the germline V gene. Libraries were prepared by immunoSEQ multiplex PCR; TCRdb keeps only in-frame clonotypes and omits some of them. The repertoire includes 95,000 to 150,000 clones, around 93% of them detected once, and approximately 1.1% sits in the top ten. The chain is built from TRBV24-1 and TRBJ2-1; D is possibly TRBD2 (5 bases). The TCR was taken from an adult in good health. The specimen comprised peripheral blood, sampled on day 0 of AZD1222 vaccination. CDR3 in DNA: TGTGCCACCAGTGGTTACGGGAACTACGACAATGAGCAGTTCTTC. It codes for CATSGYGNYDNEQFF.